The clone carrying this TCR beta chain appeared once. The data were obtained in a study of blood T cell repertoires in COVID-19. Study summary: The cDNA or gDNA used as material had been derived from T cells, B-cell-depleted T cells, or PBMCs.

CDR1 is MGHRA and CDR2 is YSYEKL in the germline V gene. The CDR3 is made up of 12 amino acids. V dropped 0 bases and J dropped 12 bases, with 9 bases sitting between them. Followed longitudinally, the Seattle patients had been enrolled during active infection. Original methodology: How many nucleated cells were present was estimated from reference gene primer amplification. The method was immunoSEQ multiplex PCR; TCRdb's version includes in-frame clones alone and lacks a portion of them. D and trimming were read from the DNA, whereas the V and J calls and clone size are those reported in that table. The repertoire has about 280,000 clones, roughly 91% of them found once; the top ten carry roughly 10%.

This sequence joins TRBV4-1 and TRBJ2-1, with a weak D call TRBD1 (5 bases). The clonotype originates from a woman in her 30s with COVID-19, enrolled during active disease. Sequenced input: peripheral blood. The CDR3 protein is CASSQDGQGQFF. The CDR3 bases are TGCGCCAGCAGCCAAGATGGCCAGGGGCAGTTCTTC.